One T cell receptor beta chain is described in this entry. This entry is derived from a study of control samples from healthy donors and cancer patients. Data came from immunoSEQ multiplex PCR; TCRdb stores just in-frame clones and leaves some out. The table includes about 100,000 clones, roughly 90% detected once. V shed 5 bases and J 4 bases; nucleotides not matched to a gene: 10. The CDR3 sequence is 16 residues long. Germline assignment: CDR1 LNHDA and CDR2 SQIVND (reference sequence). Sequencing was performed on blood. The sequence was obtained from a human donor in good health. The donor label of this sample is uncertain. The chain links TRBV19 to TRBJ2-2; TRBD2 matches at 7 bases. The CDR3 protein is CASSARGRGLTGELFF. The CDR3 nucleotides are TGTGCCAGTAGTGCCCGGGGGAGGGGCCTCACCGGGGAGCTGTTTTTT.